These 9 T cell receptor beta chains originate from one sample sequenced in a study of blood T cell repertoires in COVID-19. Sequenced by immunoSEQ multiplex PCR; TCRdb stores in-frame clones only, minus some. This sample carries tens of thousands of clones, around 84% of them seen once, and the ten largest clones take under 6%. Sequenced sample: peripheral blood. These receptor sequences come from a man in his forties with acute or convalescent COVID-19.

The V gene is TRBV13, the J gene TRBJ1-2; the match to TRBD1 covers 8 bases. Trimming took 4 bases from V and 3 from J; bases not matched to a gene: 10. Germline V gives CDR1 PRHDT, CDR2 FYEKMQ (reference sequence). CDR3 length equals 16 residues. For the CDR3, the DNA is TGTGCCAGCAGCTCCTATCCGGGACAGGAGGACTATGGCTACACCTTC. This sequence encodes CASSSYPGQEDYGYTF.

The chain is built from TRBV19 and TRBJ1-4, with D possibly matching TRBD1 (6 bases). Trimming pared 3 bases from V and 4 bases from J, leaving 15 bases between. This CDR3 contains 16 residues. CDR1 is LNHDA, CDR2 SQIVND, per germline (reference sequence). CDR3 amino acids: CASSIAAQGINEKLFF. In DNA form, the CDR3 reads TGTGCCAGTAGTATTGCCGCACAGGGAATTAATGAAAAACTGTTTTTT. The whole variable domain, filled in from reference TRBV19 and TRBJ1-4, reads DGGITQSPKYLFRKEGQNVTLSCEQNLNHDAMYWYRQDPGQGLRLIYYSQIVNDFQKGDIAEGYSVSREKKESFPLTVTSAQKNPTAFYLCASSIAAQGINEKLFFGSGTQLSVL.

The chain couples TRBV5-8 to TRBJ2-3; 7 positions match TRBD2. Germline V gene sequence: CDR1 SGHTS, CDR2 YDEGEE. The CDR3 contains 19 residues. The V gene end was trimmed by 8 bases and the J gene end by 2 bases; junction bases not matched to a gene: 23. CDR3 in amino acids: CASPSGISYNLYLTDTQYF. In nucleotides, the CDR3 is TGTGCCAGTCCCAGCGGGATTTCGTATAATCTTTATCTCACAGATACGCAGTATTTT. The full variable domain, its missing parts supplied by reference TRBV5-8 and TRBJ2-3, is EAGVTQSPTHLIKTRGQQATLRCSPISGHTSVYWYQQALGLGLQFLLWYDEGEERNRGNFPPRFSGRQFPNYSSELNVNALELEDSALYLCASPSGISYNLYLTDTQYFGPGTRLTVL.

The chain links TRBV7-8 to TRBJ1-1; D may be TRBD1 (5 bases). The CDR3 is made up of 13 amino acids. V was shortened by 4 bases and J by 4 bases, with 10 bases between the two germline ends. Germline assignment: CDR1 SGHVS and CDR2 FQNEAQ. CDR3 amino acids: CASSSQVPTEAFF. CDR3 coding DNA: TGTGCCAGCAGCTCACAGGTCCCCACTGAAGCTTTCTTT.

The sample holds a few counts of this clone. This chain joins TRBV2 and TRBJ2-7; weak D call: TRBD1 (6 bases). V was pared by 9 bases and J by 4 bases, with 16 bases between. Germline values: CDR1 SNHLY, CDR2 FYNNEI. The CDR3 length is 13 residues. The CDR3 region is CASKQGLEYEQYF. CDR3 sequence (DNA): TGTGCCAGTAAGCAGGGGTTAGAATACGAGCAGTACTTC.

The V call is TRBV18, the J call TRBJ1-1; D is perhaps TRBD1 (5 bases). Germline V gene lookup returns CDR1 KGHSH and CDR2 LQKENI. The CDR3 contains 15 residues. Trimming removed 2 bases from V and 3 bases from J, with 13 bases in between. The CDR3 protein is CASSPWGWGDTEAFF. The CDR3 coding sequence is TGTGCCAGCTCACCATGGGGATGGGGGGACACTGAAGCTTTCTTT.

The CDR3 spells CASSHSPTERQNEAFF. The CDR3 DNA follows: TGTGCCAGCAGCCATAGCCCGACCGAGAGACAGAATGAAGCTTTCTTT. V is TRBV7-6 and J is TRBJ1-1; maybe TRBD1 (5 bases). Trimming left V 5 bases short and J 7 bases short, with 23 bases between. In germline, CDR1 is SGHVS, CDR2 FNYEAQ. There are 16 residues in the CDR3.

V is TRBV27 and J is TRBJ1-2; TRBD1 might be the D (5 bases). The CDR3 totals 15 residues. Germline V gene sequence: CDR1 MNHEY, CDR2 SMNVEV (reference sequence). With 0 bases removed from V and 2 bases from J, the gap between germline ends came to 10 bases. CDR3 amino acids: CASSLSAGFNYGYTF. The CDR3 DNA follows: TGTGCCAGCAGTTTATCAGCAGGGTTCAACTATGGCTACACCTTC.

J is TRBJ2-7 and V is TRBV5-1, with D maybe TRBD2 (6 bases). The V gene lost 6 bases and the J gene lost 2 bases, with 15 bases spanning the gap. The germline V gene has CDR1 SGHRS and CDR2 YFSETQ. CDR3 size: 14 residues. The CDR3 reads CASTVEGGTYEQYF. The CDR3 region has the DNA TGCGCCAGCACCGTTGAGGGAGGCACCTACGAGCAGTACTTC.